The table lists the clone carrying this TCR beta chain with many counts. What it binds is unknown. The CDR3 runs 14 residues. After removal of 1 base from V and 8 bases from J, the junction contained 8 bases not matched to a gene. Germline V gene sequence: CDR1 SGHDT, CDR2 YYEEEE. The source of the sample is a study of cytomegalovirus exposure and HLA in healthy donors. PCR amplification relied on 60 Vbeta primers (plus 13 Jbeta primers). Sequencing used immunoSEQ multiplex PCR; TCRdb keeps in-frame clones, though not all of them. In the table there are fewer than 250,000 clones, nearly 80% of which are singletons. Broader study findings: Cytomegalovirus status was reportedly diagnosed by the classifier with high specificity and sensitivity. According to an earlier analysis, most TCR beta V segments yielded productive rearrangements about 87% or about 30% of the time.

The V gene is TRBV5-6, the J gene TRBJ1-1; 7 positions agree with TRBD1. The sequence derives from a man between 18 and 29 years old in good health and CMV-seronegative. The sequenced material came from PBMCs. CDR3 loop: CASSLTLRGGEAFF. In DNA, the CDR3 is TGTGCCAGCAGCTTGACTTTAAGAGGGGGCGAAGCTTTCTTT.